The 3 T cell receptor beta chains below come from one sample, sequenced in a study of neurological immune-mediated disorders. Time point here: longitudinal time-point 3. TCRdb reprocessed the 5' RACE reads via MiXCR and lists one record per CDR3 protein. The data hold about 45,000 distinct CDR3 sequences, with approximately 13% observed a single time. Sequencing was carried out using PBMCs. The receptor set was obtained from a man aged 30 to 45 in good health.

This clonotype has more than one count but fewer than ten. The CDR3 loop reads CASSQGATNEKLFF. CDR3 coding DNA: TGTGCCAGCAGCCAAGGTGCAACTAATGAAAAACTGTTTTTT. The rearrangement uses TRBV3-1 and TRBJ1-4; D gene unclear. CDR1 and CDR2 from the germline V gene are LGHDT and YNNKEL (reference sequence). The CDR3 has 14 amino acids. Trimming left V 1 base short and J 0 bases short, with 3 bases between.

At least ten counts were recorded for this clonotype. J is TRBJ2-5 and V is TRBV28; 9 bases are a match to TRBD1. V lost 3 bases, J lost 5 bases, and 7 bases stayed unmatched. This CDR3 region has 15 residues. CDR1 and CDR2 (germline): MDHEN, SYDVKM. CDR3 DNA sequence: TGTGCCAGCAGTTTGGAACAGGGGGCTGGGGAGACCCAGTACTTC. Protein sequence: CASSLEQGAGETQYF.

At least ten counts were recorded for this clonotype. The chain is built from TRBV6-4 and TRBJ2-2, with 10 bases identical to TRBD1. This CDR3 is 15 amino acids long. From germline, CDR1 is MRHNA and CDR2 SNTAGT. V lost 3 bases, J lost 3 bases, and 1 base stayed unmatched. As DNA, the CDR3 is TGTGCCAGCAGTGAAGGGACAGGGGACACCGGGGAGCTGTTTTTT. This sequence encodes CASSEGTGDTGELFF.